What follows describes a single T cell receptor beta chain. The antigen remains unidentified. The sample comes from a study of CD8 T cells in Susac syndrome. RNA amounts of roughly 0.45 to 1 ug underwent reverse transcription with random hexamers. The amplification used immunoSEQ multiplex PCR on TCR beta CDR3; it spanned 54 Vbeta and 13 Jbeta. TCRdb recomputed calls from the immunoSEQ multiplex PCR reads with MiXCR, one row per CDR3 protein. The sample yields roughly 130,000 distinct CDR3 sequences, more than 90% seen once. The germline V gene encodes CDR1 LNHDA and CDR2 SQIVND (reference sequence). Deletions cut 11 bases from V and 4 bases from J, with 15 bases between. CDR3 size: 13 residues. Study results and caveats: The study admitted that it had a relatively small number of individuals in its TCR sequencing and HLA analysis.

Negative magnetic isolation gave CD8+ and CD4+ cells; FACS enriched CD8+ TEMRA. The source material was CD4+ T cells from PBMCs. V usage is TRBV19 and J usage is TRBJ1-5, with D tentatively TRBD1 (5 bases). This sequence was found in a human donor in good health. The CDR3 region is CAGGARGNQPQHF. In DNA form, the CDR3 reads TGTGCCGGGGGAGCAAGAGGGAATCAGCCCCAGCATTTT.